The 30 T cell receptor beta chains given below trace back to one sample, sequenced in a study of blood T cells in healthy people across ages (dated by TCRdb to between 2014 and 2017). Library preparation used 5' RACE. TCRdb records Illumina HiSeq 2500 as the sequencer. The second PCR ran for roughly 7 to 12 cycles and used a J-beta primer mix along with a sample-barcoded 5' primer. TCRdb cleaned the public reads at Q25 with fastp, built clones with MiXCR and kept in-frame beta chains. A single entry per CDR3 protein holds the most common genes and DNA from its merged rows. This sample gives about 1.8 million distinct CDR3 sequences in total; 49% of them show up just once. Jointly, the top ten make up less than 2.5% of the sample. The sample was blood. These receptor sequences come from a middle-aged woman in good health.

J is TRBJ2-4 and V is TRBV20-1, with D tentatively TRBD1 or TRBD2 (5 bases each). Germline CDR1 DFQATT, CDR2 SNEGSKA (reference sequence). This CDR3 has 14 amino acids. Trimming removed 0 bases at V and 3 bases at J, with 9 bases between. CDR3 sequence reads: CSARDYGGKNIQYF. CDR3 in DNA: TGCAGTGCTAGAGATTATGGGGGCAAAAACATTCAGTACTTC.

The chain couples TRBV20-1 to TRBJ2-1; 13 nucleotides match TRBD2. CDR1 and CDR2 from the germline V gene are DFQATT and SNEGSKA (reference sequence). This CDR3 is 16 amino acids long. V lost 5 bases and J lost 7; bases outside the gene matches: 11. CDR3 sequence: CSASPTSGGANNEQFF. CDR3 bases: TGCAGTGCTTCCCCCACTAGCGGGGGGGCAAATAATGAGCAGTTCTTC.

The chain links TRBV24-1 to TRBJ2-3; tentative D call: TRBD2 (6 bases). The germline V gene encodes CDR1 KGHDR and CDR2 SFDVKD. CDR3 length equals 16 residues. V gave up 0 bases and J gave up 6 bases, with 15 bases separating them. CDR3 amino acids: CATSDLLEGSGDTQYF. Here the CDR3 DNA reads TGTGCCACCAGTGATTTGTTGGAGGGGTCAGGTGATACGCAGTATTTT.

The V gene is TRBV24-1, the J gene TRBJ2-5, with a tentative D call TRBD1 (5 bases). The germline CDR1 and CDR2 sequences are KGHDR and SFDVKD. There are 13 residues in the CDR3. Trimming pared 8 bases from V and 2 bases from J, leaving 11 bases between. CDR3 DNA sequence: TGTGCCACCACCGGACACGATCAAGAGACCCAGTACTTC. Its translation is CATTGHDQETQYF.

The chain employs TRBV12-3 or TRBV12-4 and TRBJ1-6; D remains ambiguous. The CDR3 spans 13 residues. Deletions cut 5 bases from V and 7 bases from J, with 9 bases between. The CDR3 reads CASSMQANSPLHF. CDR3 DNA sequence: TGTGCCAGCAGTATGCAGGCAAATTCACCCCTCCACTTT.

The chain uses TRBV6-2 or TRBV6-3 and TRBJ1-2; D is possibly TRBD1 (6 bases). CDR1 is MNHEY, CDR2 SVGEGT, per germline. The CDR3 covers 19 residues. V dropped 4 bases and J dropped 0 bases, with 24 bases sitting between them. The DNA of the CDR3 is TGTGCCAGCAGTTCCCTAATCCCAGGGGTCCTGCCAACTAACTATGGCTACACCTTC. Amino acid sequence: CASSSLIPGVLPTNYGYTF.

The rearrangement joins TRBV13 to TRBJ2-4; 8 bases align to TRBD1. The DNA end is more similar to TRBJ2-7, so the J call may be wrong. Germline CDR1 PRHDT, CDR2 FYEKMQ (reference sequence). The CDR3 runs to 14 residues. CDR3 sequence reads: CASSTGTGINEQYF. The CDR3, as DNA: TGTGCCAGCAGCACCGGGACAGGTATTAACGAGCAGTACTTC.

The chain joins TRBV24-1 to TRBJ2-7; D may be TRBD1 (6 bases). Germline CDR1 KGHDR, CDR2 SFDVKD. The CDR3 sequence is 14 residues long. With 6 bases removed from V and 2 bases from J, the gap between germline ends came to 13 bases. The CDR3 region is CATSKTGLTYEQYF. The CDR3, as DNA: TGTGCCACCAGTAAGACAGGTTTAACCTACGAGCAGTACTTC.

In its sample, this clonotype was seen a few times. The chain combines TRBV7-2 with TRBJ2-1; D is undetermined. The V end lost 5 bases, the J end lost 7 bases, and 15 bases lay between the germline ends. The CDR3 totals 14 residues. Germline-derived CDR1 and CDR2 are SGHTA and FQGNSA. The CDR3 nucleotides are TGTGCCAGCAGCCAAGGCCAAGTGTGGAATGAGCAGTTCTTC. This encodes CASSQGQVWNEQFF.

The CDR3 spells CATSTGLAGGTGELFF. The DNA of the CDR3 is TGTGCCACCAGCACGGGACTAGCGGGGGGGACCGGGGAGCTGTTTTTT. The chain has TRBV15 and TRBJ2-2; 16 nucleotides agree with TRBD2. Looked up from germline, CDR1 is LNHNV and CDR2 is YYDKDF (reference sequence). The CDR3 covers 16 residues. V dropped 4 bases and J dropped 5; count of bases not matched to a gene: 1.

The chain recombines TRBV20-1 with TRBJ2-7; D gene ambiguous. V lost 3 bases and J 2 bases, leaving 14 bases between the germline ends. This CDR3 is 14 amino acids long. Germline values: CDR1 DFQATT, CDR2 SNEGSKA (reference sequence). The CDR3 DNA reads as TGCAGTGCTAGCCCAGGATCTTCAACCTACGAGCAGTACTTC. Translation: CSASPGSSTYEQYF.

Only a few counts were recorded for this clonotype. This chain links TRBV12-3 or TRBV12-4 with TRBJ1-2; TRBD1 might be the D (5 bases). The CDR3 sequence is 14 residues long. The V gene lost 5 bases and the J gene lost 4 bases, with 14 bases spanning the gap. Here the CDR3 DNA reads TGTGCCAGCAGTACCCGGGGGTTGTCCTATGGCTACACCTTC. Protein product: CASSTRGLSYGYTF.

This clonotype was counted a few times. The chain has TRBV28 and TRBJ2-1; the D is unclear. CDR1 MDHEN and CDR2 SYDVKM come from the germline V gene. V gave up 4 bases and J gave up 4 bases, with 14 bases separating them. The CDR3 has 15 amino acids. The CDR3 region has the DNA TGTGCCAGCAGTTCCTTGCAGCCTGGGTACAATGAGCAGTTCTTC. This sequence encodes CASSSLQPGYNEQFF.

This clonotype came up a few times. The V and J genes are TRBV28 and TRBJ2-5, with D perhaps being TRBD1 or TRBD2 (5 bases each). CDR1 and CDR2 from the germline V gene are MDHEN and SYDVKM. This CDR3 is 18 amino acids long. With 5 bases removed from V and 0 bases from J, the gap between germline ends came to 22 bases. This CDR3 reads CASSGSIGRGRYQETQYF. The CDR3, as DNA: TGTGCCAGCAGTGGATCTATAGGTCGGGGCCGATACCAAGAGACCCAGTACTTC. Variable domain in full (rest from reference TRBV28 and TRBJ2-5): DVKVTQSSRYLVKRTGEKVFLECVQDMDHENMFWYRQDPGLGLRLIYFSYDVKMKEKGDIPEGYSVSREKKERFSLILESASTNQTSMYLCASSGSIGRGRYQETQYFGPGTRLLVL.

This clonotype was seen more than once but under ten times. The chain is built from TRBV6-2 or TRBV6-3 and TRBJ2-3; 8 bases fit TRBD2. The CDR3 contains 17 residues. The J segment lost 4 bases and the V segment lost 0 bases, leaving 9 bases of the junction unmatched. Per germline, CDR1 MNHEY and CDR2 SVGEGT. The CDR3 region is CASSYSKGTRLPDTQYF. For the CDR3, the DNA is TGTGCCAGCAGTTACTCGAAGGGGACTAGGCTTCCAGATACGCAGTATTTT.

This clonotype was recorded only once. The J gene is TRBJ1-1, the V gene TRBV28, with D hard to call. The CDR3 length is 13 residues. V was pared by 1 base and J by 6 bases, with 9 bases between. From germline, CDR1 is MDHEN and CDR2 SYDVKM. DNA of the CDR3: TGTGCCAGCAGTTTATTAGGCACCCCTGAAGCTTTCTTT. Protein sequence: CASSLLGTPEAFF.

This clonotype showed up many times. The CDR3 sequence: CASSPDRVTDTQYF. The CDR3 DNA follows: TGTGCCAGCAGTCCAGACAGGGTAACAGATACGCAGTATTTT. This rearrangement joins TRBV18 to TRBJ2-3; 7 nucleotides match TRBD1. Trimming cost V 8 bases and J 3 bases; bases outside gene matches: 8. The CDR3 has 14 residues. Germline V gene sequence: CDR1 KGHSH, CDR2 LQKENI.

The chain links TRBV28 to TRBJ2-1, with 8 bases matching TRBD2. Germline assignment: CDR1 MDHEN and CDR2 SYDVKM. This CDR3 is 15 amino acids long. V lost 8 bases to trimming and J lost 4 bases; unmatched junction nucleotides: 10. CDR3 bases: TGTGCCAGCCGTTGGCCGGGGGGGCCTTACAATGAGCAGTTCTTC. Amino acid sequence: CASRWPGGPYNEQFF.

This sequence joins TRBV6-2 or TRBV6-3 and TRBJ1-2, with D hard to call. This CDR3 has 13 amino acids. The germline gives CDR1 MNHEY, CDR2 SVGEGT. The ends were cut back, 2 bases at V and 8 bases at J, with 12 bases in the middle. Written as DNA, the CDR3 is TGTGCCAGCAGTTACGGGGAGAATAACGGCTACACCTTC. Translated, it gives CASSYGENNGYTF.

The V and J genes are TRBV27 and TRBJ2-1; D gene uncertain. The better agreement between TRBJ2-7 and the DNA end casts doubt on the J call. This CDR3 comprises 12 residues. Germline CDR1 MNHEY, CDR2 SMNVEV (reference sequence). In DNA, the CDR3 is TGTGCCATCAGAAGTTTGCTCGGTGAGCAGTACTTC. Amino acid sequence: CAIRSLLGEQYF.

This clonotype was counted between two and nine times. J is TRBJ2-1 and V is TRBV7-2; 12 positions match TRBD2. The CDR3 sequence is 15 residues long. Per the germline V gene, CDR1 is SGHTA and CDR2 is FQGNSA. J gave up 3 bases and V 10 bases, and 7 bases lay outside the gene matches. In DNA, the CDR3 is TGTGCCACCAGTACTAGCGGGGGGCGCTACAATGAGCAGTTCTTC. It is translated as CATSTSGGRYNEQFF.

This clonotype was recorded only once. CDR3 protein: CSARDPAVSNGEQYF. CDR3 DNA: TGCAGTGCTAGAGATCCGGCAGTCTCGAATGGTGAGCAGTACTTC. The chain links TRBV20-1 to TRBJ2-7; D is unclear. CDR3 length: 15 residues. Germline lookup yields CDR1 DFQATT and CDR2 SNEGSKA (reference sequence). The V and J ends lost 0 bases and 7 bases respectively, with 19 bases between them.

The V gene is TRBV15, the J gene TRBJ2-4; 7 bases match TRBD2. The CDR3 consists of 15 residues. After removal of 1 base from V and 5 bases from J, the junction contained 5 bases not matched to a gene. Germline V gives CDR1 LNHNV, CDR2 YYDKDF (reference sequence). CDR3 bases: TGTGCCACCAGCAGAGTGCTAGCGGCCCAAAACATTCAGTACTTC. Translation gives CATSRVLAAQNIQYF.

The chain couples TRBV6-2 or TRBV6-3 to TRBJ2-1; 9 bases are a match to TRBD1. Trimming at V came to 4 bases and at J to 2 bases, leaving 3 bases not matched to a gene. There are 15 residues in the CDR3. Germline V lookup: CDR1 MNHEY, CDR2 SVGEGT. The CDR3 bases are TGTGCCAGCAGTTCTCGGACAGGGGCCTACAATGAGCAGTTCTTC. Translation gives CASSSRTGAYNEQFF.

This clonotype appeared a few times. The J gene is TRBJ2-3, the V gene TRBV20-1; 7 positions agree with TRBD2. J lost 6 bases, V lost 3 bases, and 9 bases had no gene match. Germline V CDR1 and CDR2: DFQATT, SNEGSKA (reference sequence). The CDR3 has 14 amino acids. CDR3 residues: CSASLLAEGDTQYF. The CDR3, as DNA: TGCAGTGCTAGCCTTCTAGCGGAAGGGGATACGCAGTATTTT.

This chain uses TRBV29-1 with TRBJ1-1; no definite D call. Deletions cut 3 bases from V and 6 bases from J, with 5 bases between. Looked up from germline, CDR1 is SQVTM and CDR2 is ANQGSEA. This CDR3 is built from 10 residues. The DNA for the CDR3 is TGCAGCGTTGAGCGGTCTGAAGCTTTCTTT. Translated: CSVERSEAFF.

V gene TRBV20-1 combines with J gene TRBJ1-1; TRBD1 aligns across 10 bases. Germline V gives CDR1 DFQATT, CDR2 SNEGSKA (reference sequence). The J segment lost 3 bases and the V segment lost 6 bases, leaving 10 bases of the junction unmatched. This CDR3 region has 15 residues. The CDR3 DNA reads TGCAGTGCGGAGGACAGGGGGTTATCGGACACTGAAGCTTTCTTT. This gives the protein CSAEDRGLSDTEAFF.

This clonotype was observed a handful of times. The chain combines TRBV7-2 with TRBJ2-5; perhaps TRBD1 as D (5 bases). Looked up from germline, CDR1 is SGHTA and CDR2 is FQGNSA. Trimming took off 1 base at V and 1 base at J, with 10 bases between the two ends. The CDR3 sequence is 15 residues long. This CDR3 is CASSLGQTLQETQYF. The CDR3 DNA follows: TGTGCCAGCAGCTTAGGACAGACACTCCAAGAGACCCAGTACTTC.

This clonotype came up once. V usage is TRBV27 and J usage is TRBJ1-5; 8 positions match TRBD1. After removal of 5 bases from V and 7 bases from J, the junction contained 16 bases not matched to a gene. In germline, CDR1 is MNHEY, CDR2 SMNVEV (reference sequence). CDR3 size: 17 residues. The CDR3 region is CASSQVQDRAYIQPQHF. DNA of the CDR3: TGTGCCAGCAGTCAGGTCCAGGACAGGGCGTACATACAGCCCCAGCATTTT.

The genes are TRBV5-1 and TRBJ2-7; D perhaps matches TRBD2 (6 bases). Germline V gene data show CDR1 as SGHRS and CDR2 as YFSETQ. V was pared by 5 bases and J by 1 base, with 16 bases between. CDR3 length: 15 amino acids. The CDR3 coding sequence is TGCGCCAGCAGTGTGGGGGGATGGCGGTCCTACGAGCAGTACTTC. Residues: CASSVGGWRSYEQYF.